This T cell receptor beta chain was recorded in a study of blood T cell repertoires in COVID-19. Study background: Acute and convalescent COVID-19 specimens originated in the United States, Italy and Spain. PBMCs, B-cell-depleted T cells, or T cells were the source of the cDNA or gDNA that made up the material.

In the source study's methods: How many nucleated cells were present was estimated from reference gene primer amplification. Method: immunoSEQ multiplex PCR; TCRdb's copy keeps in-frame clones and lacks some. The DNA was the basis for D and trimming; V, J and clone size are from that table. The data contain roughly 140,000 clones, 70% to 90% of them singletons. Germline V lookup: CDR1 SGHTA, CDR2 FQGTGA. The junction had 6 bases not matched to a gene; V was cut back by 5 bases and J by 9 bases. The CDR3 totals 14 residues. Those enrolled in Seattle joined during active infection and were followed longitudinally afterward.

The clonotype comes from a woman aged 60-75 years with COVID-19, enrolled during active disease. The chain combines TRBV7-3 with TRBJ1-6, with TRBD1 matching over 8 bases. The sample was peripheral blood. The CDR3 reads CASSDRGFGSPLHF. CDR3 DNA: TGTGCCAGCAGCGACAGGGGATTTGGTTCACCCCTCCACTTT. Variable domain in full (rest from reference TRBV7-3 and TRBJ1-6): GAGVSQTPSNKVTEKGKYVELRCDPISGHTALYWYRQSLGQGPEFLIYFQGTGAADDSGLPNDRFFAVRPEGSVSTLKIQRTERGDSAVYLCASSDRGFGSPLHFGNGTRLTVT.